The rows below give T cell receptor beta chains drawn from one sample of a study of shared clonotypes between healthy human individuals. Sequenced by immunoSEQ multiplex PCR; TCRdb stores in-frame clones only, minus some. The profile covers 2 million to 3 million clones, with 93% appearing a single time and 0.36% taken by the ten largest. Sequences were obtained from naive CD4+ T cells from PBMCs. The receptor set was obtained from a man aged 18 to 29 in good health. Some clones in this sample may be carry-over from other donors' samples. The CDR3 runs from the conserved cysteine through the conserved F or W. Fields, in order: clone size, V gene, J gene, D gene, CDR3 DNA, CDR3 protein. D genes are given only for firm matches. Size tells how often a clone was seen (once, few, many) or the class of an expanded clone, and some rows leave it out.

clone size: .; V gene: TRBV2; J gene: TRBJ2-7; D gene: TRBD2; CDR3 DNA: TGTGCCGGAAAACCGGGACTAGCGGGAGGAGGAGAGCAGTACTTC; CDR3 protein: CAGKPGLAGGGEQYF
clone size: .; V gene: TRBV5-4; J gene: TRBJ2-2; D gene: .; CDR3 DNA: TGTGCCAGCAGCTCGGGGGGGTCCGCGACAGGGAGAGGTGAAACCGGGGAGCTGTTTTTT; CDR3 protein: CASSSGGSATGRGETGELFF
clone size: .; V gene: TRBV5-1; J gene: TRBJ2-3; D gene: .; CDR3 DNA: TGCGCCAGCACCTCTGACAGAAGCACAGATACGCAGTATTTT; CDR3 protein: CASTSDRSTDTQYF
clone size: .; V gene: TRBV4-3; J gene: TRBJ1-6; D gene: TRBD1; CDR3 DNA: TGCGCCAGCAGCCAGGAAAGTACCGGGACAGGTCAAAATTCACCCCTCCACTTT; CDR3 protein: CASSQESTGTGQNSPLHF
clone size: .; V gene: TRBV5-1; J gene: TRBJ2-6; D gene: TRBD1; CDR3 DNA: TGCGCCAGCAGCTTATCAAGACAGGGGGCGGCCTCTGGGGCCAACGTCCTGACTTTC; CDR3 protein: CASSLSRQGAASGANVLTF
clone size: .; V gene: TRBV28; J gene: TRBJ1-5; D gene: .; CDR3 DNA: TGTGCCAGCAGTTTATTATCCCAGGGGAGGCAGCCCCAGCATTTT; CDR3 protein: CASSLLSQGRQPQHF
clone size: few; V gene: TRBV30; J gene: TRBJ2-2; D gene: .; CDR3 DNA: TGTGCCTGGACCACTTCCCTCTCCGGGGAGCTGTTTTTT; CDR3 protein: CAWTTSLSGELFF
clone size: .; V gene: TRBV5-4; J gene: TRBJ2-7; D gene: .; CDR3 DNA: TGTGCCAGCGGCAGCTTAGGGGACGGAGCCTACGAGCAGTACTTC; CDR3 protein: CASGSLGDGAYEQYF
clone size: .; V gene: TRBV28; J gene: TRBJ2-3; D gene: TRBD2; CDR3 DNA: TGTGCCAGCAGTTTACCGGGACTAGCGGGAATCGATACGCAGTATTTT; CDR3 protein: CASSLPGLAGIDTQYF
clone size: .; V gene: TRBV6-4; J gene: TRBJ1-2; D gene: TRBD1; CDR3 DNA: TGTGCCAGCAGTGCAAACCAGGGGGGCGTCTATGGCTACACCTTC; CDR3 protein: CASSANQGGVYGYTF
clone size: .; V gene: TRBV5-1; J gene: TRBJ2-7; D gene: .; CDR3 DNA: TGCGCCAGCAGCGACCTTGGGGGCGAGCAGTACTTC; CDR3 protein: CASSDLGGEQYF
clone size: .; V gene: TRBV6-5; J gene: TRBJ1-2; D gene: TRBD1; CDR3 DNA: TGTGCCAGCAGTCAACTGACAGGGGGGAACTATGGCTACACCTTC; CDR3 protein: CASSQLTGGNYGYTF
clone size: .; V gene: TRBV2; J gene: TRBJ1-5; D gene: .; CDR3 DNA: TGTGCCAGCAGTGAAGATGGCAGGGTCCATCAGCCCCAGCATTTT; CDR3 protein: CASSEDGRVHQPQHF
clone size: .; V gene: TRBV4-2; J gene: TRBJ2-1; D gene: TRBD2; CDR3 DNA: TGTGCCAGCAGCTCGCGAAGTAGCGGGGGTAACGATGAGCAGTTCTTC; CDR3 protein: CASSSRSSGGNDEQFF
clone size: .; V gene: TRBV5-1; J gene: TRBJ1-2; D gene: .; CDR3 DNA: TGCGCCAGCAGCTTGAGTCTCAGCTATGGCTACACCTTC; CDR3 protein: CASSLSLSYGYTF
clone size: .; V gene: TRBV5-1; J gene: TRBJ2-1; D gene: .; CDR3 DNA: TGCGCCAGCAGCTCCGGACAGCCCGGGGTCAATGAGCAGTTCTTC; CDR3 protein: CASSSGQPGVNEQFF
clone size: .; V gene: TRBV18; J gene: TRBJ2-5; D gene: TRBD2; CDR3 DNA: TGTGCCAGCTCACCAGCGGGAGGGCGCGAGACCCAGTACTTC; CDR3 protein: CASSPAGGRETQYF
clone size: .; V gene: TRBV11-2; J gene: TRBJ2-3; D gene: .; CDR3 DNA: TGTGCCAGCAGTTTTACGGCAGATACGCAGTATTTT; CDR3 protein: CASSFTADTQYF
clone size: .; V gene: TRBV5-1; J gene: TRBJ1-2; D gene: .; CDR3 DNA: TGCGCCAGCAGTTTTCGGGGGGAAGGTTCTGGCTACACCTTC; CDR3 protein: CASSFRGEGSGYTF
clone size: .; V gene: TRBV27; J gene: TRBJ1-1; D gene: .; CDR3 DNA: TGTGCCAGCAGTCCGATCGGGGCTGAAGCTTTCTTT; CDR3 protein: CASSPIGAEAFF
clone size: .; V gene: TRBV28; J gene: TRBJ1-1; D gene: TRBD1; CDR3 DNA: TGTGCCAGCAGTTCGCCCGGGACAGCGGTTGAAGCTTTCTTT; CDR3 protein: CASSSPGTAVEAFF
clone size: .; V gene: TRBV28; J gene: TRBJ1-1; D gene: .; CDR3 DNA: TGTGCCAGCAGTTTACCCCGATCTAGCGTAGGTGAAGCTTTCTTT; CDR3 protein: CASSLPRSSVGEAFF
clone size: .; V gene: TRBV5-1; J gene: TRBJ1-3; D gene: .; CDR3 DNA: TGCGCCAGCAAGGTCGCTGGGGCCGGGGACACCATATATTTT; CDR3 protein: CASKVAGAGDTIYF
clone size: .; V gene: TRBV4-1; J gene: TRBJ1-3; D gene: .; CDR3 DNA: TGCGCCAGCAGCCCATTTCCCTCAGGAGGACGGTATAACTCTGGAAACACCATATATTTT; CDR3 protein: CASSPFPSGGRYNSGNTIYF
clone size: .; V gene: TRBV2; J gene: TRBJ1-5; D gene: .; CDR3 DNA: TGTGCCAGCAGTGGGACAGAGGGAGGCAATCAGCCCCAGCATTTT; CDR3 protein: CASSGTEGGNQPQHF
clone size: .; V gene: TRBV7-9; J gene: TRBJ2-2; D gene: .; CDR3 DNA: TGTGCCAGCAGCACCAGGGATCCAACCGGGGAGCTGTTTTTT; CDR3 protein: CASSTRDPTGELFF
clone size: once; V gene: TRBV28; J gene: TRBJ1-6; D gene: .; CDR3 DNA: TGTGCCAGCAGTGCCGGGACGGGGTATTCACCCCTCCACTTT; CDR3 protein: CASSAGTGYSPLHF
clone size: .; V gene: TRBV28; J gene: TRBJ2-5; D gene: .; CDR3 DNA: TGTGCCAGCAGGGGCAGGCGTAGAGAGACCCAGTACTTC; CDR3 protein: CASRGRRRETQYF
clone size: .; V gene: TRBV4-1; J gene: TRBJ1-5; D gene: TRBD1; CDR3 DNA: TGCGCCAGCAGCCACCCTGGACAGGGAGGTAGCAATCAGCCCCAGCATTTT; CDR3 protein: CASSHPGQGGSNQPQHF
clone size: .; V gene: TRBV5-1; J gene: TRBJ2-1; D gene: .; CDR3 DNA: TGCGCCAGCAGCGCGTTACAGGGAGGTGAGCAGTTCTTC; CDR3 protein: CASSALQGGEQFF
clone size: .; V gene: TRBV14; J gene: TRBJ2-7; D gene: .; CDR3 DNA: TGTGCCAGCAGCCTTGCCGGCGGCTACGAGCAGTACTTC; CDR3 protein: CASSLAGGYEQYF
clone size: .; V gene: TRBV7-9; J gene: TRBJ2-5; D gene: TRBD1; CDR3 DNA: TGTGCCAGCAGCTTCCCCCCCGGACAGGGGACGCGAGAGACCCAGTACTTC; CDR3 protein: CASSFPPGQGTRETQYF
clone size: .; V gene: TRBV19; J gene: TRBJ2-1; D gene: .; CDR3 DNA: TGTGCCAGTAGCAAAATTGCCCCCCGGGAGAACTACAATGAGCAGTTCTTC; CDR3 protein: CASSKIAPRENYNEQFF
clone size: .; V gene: TRBV27; J gene: TRBJ2-1; D gene: TRBD2; CDR3 DNA: TGTGCCAGCAGTTTCAGAACTAGCGGGAGGGCCAATGAGCAGTTCTTC; CDR3 protein: CASSFRTSGRANEQFF
clone size: few; V gene: TRBV5-6; J gene: TRBJ1-1; D gene: .; CDR3 DNA: TGTGCCAGCAGCCGAGGACCCTCCACAGCTTTCTTT; CDR3 protein: CASSRGPSTAFF
clone size: .; V gene: TRBV4-1; J gene: TRBJ2-2; D gene: TRBD1; CDR3 DNA: TGCGCCAGCAGCCAACAGGGACAGGGGAACACCGGGGAGCTGTTTTTT; CDR3 protein: CASSQQGQGNTGELFF
clone size: .; V gene: TRBV9; J gene: TRBJ2-5; D gene: .; CDR3 DNA: TGTGCCAGCAGCGCCCGCCCGGAGGGAGAGACCCAGTACTTC; CDR3 protein: CASSARPEGETQYF
clone size: few; V gene: TRBV7-9; J gene: TRBJ1-1; D gene: .; CDR3 DNA: TGTGCCAGCAGCCCTTTCACGGGGACGACTGAAGCTTTCTTT; CDR3 protein: CASSPFTGTTEAFF
clone size: .; V gene: TRBV4-1; J gene: TRBJ2-7; D gene: .; CDR3 DNA: TGCGCCAGCAGCCAAGAGGCATGGACAGCTAATTACGAGCAGTACTTC; CDR3 protein: CASSQEAWTANYEQYF
clone size: once; V gene: TRBV4-2; J gene: TRBJ2-3; D gene: .; CDR3 DNA: TGTGCCAGCAGCCTCGATCGAGAGGATACGCAGTATTTT; CDR3 protein: CASSLDREDTQYF
clone size: .; V gene: TRBV18; J gene: TRBJ1-1; D gene: .; CDR3 DNA: TGTGCCAGCTCACCAAGCCAGGCCTTCATGAACACTGAAGCTTTCTTT; CDR3 protein: CASSPSQAFMNTEAFF
clone size: .; V gene: TRBV4-1; J gene: TRBJ1-6; D gene: TRBD1; CDR3 DNA: TGCGCCAGCAGCCAAGATCTAAGGAACAGGGGGGAGTCACCCCTCCACTTT; CDR3 protein: CASSQDLRNRGESPLHF
clone size: .; V gene: TRBV18; J gene: TRBJ2-3; D gene: .; CDR3 DNA: TGTGCCAGCTCATTTCTAGCGAGATCTAGCACAGATACGCAGTATTTT; CDR3 protein: CASSFLARSSTDTQYF
clone size: .; V gene: TRBV7-9; J gene: TRBJ2-1; D gene: TRBD1; CDR3 DNA: TGTGCCAGCAGCTTACGAAGAACAGGGGGTACTAATGAGCAGTTCTTC; CDR3 protein: CASSLRRTGGTNEQFF
clone size: .; V gene: TRBV5-8; J gene: TRBJ2-4; D gene: .; CDR3 DNA: TGTGCCAGCAGCTTGGTACCAGACCCTGGCCGTCTGGCCAAAAACATTCAGTACTTC; CDR3 protein: CASSLVPDPGRLAKNIQYF
clone size: .; V gene: TRBV5-1; J gene: TRBJ2-2; D gene: TRBD2; CDR3 DNA: TGCGCCAGCAGCTTGACGGGACTAGCGGGAGACCGGGAGCTGTTTTTT; CDR3 protein: CASSLTGLAGDRELFF
clone size: .; V gene: TRBV5-1; J gene: TRBJ1-2; D gene: TRBD1; CDR3 DNA: TGCGCCAGCAGCGTAATGGGGACAGATCGGAGCTACACCTTC; CDR3 protein: CASSVMGTDRSYTF
clone size: .; V gene: TRBV11-2; J gene: TRBJ1-1; D gene: .; CDR3 DNA: TGTGCCAGCAGCCGTTCTTCTGGGGGTTTAAGGCCTGGGTACACTGAAGCTTTCTTT; CDR3 protein: CASSRSSGGLRPGYTEAFF
clone size: .; V gene: TRBV5-4; J gene: TRBJ2-7; D gene: .; CDR3 DNA: TGTGCCAGCAGCTGGGACGCTCACGAGCAGTACTTC; CDR3 protein: CASSWDAHEQYF
clone size: .; V gene: TRBV6-1; J gene: TRBJ1-1; D gene: .; CDR3 DNA: TGTGCCAGCAGTTCGACAGGTCAAACTGAAGCTTTCTTT; CDR3 protein: CASSSTGQTEAFF
clone size: .; V gene: TRBV30; J gene: TRBJ2-7; D gene: .; CDR3 DNA: TGTGCCTGGAGTATTGGGAGGGGGCTAGTGAACGAGCAGTACTTC; CDR3 protein: CAWSIGRGLVNEQYF
clone size: .; V gene: TRBV6-1; J gene: TRBJ2-1; D gene: TRBD2; CDR3 DNA: TGTGCCAGCAGCGGGGACTACCGGGGCCATAATGAGCAGTTCTTC; CDR3 protein: CASSGDYRGHNEQFF
clone size: .; V gene: TRBV9; J gene: TRBJ1-4; D gene: .; CDR3 DNA: TGTGCCAGCAGCAGGGGGGGACGGGCCCCGAATGAAAAACTGTTTTTT; CDR3 protein: CASSRGGRAPNEKLFF
clone size: .; V gene: TRBV28; J gene: TRBJ2-2; D gene: TRBD2; CDR3 DNA: TGTGCCAGCAGTTTCTTGGACGGGAGGGGGATCGGGGAGCTGTTTTTT; CDR3 protein: CASSFLDGRGIGELFF
clone size: .; V gene: TRBV5-4; J gene: TRBJ2-5; D gene: .; CDR3 DNA: TGTGCCAGCAGCAACCCGACAGATGGTGAGACCCAGTACTTC; CDR3 protein: CASSNPTDGETQYF